The 26 T cell receptor beta chains presented below share a single source sample, sequenced in a study of technical replicates of blood from a few donors. Sequencing was performed with immunoSEQ multiplex PCR; in TCRdb, only in-frame clones are kept and a portion is missing. This sample yields some 60,000 clones, of which 85% to 90% are seen a single time; 4.8% belongs to the top ten. The specimen sequenced was PBMCs. These receptors originate from a human donor in good health. Some clones in this sample may be carry-over from other donors' samples.

This clone was found once. The chain has TRBV9 and TRBJ1-2; TRBD1 matches 10 bases. Germline V lookup: CDR1 SGDLS, CDR2 YYNGEE. V shed 2 bases and J 8 bases; nucleotides not matched to a gene: 9. There are 15 residues in the CDR3. The CDR3 DNA reads TGTGCCAGCAGCGTGCACGGGACAGGGGAAGGAGGCTACACCTTC. Translated: CASSVHGTGEGGYTF.

The rearrangement joins TRBV5-5 to TRBJ1-1; D remains ambiguous. V gave up 1 base and J gave up 1 base, with 2 bases separating them. Germline CDR1 is SGHKS and CDR2 is YYEKEE (reference sequence). The CDR3 is 12 amino acids. CDR3 bases: TGTGCCAGCAGCTTGCAGAACACTGAAGCTTTCTTT. The encoded protein is CASSLQNTEAFF.

The chain uses TRBV7-9 and TRBJ2-7; D not resolved. V was clipped by 5 bases and J by 4 bases, with 9 bases between them. CDR3 size: 12 residues. From germline, CDR1 is SEHNR and CDR2 FQNEAQ (reference sequence). The CDR3 nucleotides are TGTGCCAGCAGCCCCAATACATACGAGCAGTACTTC. Protein: CASSPNTYEQYF.

Only one count was recorded for this clone. The gene calls are TRBV5-4 and TRBJ2-7; 10 bases fit TRBD1. Trimming cost V 0 bases and J 2 bases; bases outside gene matches: 8. The germline V gene has CDR1 SGHNT and CDR2 YYREEE (reference sequence). The CDR3 has 17 residues. The CDR3 loop is CASSLGRGTGATYEQYF. In DNA, the CDR3 is TGTGCCAGCAGCTTGGGGAGGGGGACAGGGGCTACCTACGAGCAGTACTTC.

The J gene is TRBJ2-7, the V gene TRBV5-1, with D perhaps matching TRBD2 (5 bases). Trimming shortened V by 5 bases and J by 3 bases, and 15 bases separated the two germline ends. Per the germline V gene, CDR1 is SGHRS and CDR2 is YFSETQ. The CDR3 is 14 residues long. This CDR3 reads CASSRRVGFYEQYF. The DNA for the CDR3 is TGCGCCAGCAGTCGGCGGGTAGGGTTCTACGAGCAGTACTTC.

J is TRBJ1-5 and V is TRBV4-3; weak D call: TRBD1 (5 bases). V was shortened by 0 bases and J by 7 bases, with 13 bases between the two germline ends. Germline loops: CDR1 LGHNA, CDR2 YSLEER. This CDR3 region has 15 residues. CDR3 sequence (DNA): TGCGCCAGCAGCCAAGACGCGGGGGGTGGGCAGCCCCAGCATTTT. Translated, it gives CASSQDAGGGQPQHF.

CDR3 in DNA: TGTGCCAGCAGCTTAGTCCCCCCGGCCTACGAGCAGTACTTC. It encodes CASSLVPPAYEQYF. This sequence joins TRBV7-2 and TRBJ2-7; D unclear. The V gene's germline CDR1 is SGHTA and CDR2 FQGNSA. Deletions cut 1 base from V and 2 bases from J, with 9 bases between. The CDR3 covers 14 residues.

The V and J genes are TRBV9 and TRBJ1-6; TRBD1 matches 11 bases. Germline trimming cut 2 bases from V and 9 bases from J; bases unmatched to any gene: 4. Germline V gene sequence: CDR1 SGDLS, CDR2 YYNGEE. The CDR3 loop spans 15 amino acids. CDR3 protein: CASSVGTGGSSPLHF. The CDR3 region has the DNA TGTGCCAGCAGCGTTGGGACAGGGGGGAGTTCACCCCTCCACTTT.

V and J are TRBV29-1 and TRBJ1-2; D may be TRBD1 (5 bases). Germline V gene data show CDR1 as SQVTM and CDR2 as ANQGSEA. Deletions cut 7 bases from V and 0 bases from J, with 18 bases between. CDR3 length: 15 amino acids. CDR3 nucleotide sequence: TGCAGCGCTCGCGGGGGGGACGGATCTAACTATGGCTACACCTTC. This translates into CSARGGDGSNYGYTF.

This chain connects TRBV5-6 to TRBJ1-4, with 9 positions matching TRBD1. The CDR3 is 18 residues long. With 4 bases clipped from V and 3 bases from J, the junction kept 13 bases outside the gene matches. In germline, CDR1 is SGHDT, CDR2 YYEEEE. The CDR3 region has the DNA TGTGCCAGCAGCATCACCGTTGGACAGGGGTCCTCTAATGAAAAACTGTTTTTT. Its protein product is CASSITVGQGSSNEKLFF.

This chain joins TRBV11-2 and TRBJ2-1; possibly TRBD2 for D (6 bases). Trimming took 0 bases from V and 6 from J, leaving 18 bases between them. The CDR3 is 17 residues long. From germline, CDR1 is SGHAT and CDR2 FQNNGV. The CDR3 DNA sequence: TGTGCCAGCAGCTTAGATATTGGGCTAGCGAGTGGCAATGAGCAGTTCTTC. Its translation is CASSLDIGLASGNEQFF. The whole variable domain, filled in from reference TRBV11-2 and TRBJ2-1, reads EAGVAQSPRYKIIEKRQSVAFWCNPISGHATLYWYQQILGQGPKLLIQFQNNGVVDDSQLPKDRFSAERLKGVDSTLKIQPAKLEDSAVYLCASSLDIGLASGNEQFFGPGTRLTVL.

V is TRBV28 and J is TRBJ2-1; D is possibly TRBD2 (5 bases). V was trimmed by 1 base and J by 1 base, leaving 8 bases between them. The CDR3 contains 15 residues. Germline CDR1 and CDR2: MDHEN and SYDVKM. CDR3 sequence (DNA): TGTGCCAGCAGTTTATCGGGGATATCCTACAATGAGCAGTTCTTC. Its protein product is CASSLSGISYNEQFF.

V and J are TRBV25-1 and TRBJ2-1; maybe TRBD2 (7 bases). Germline assignment: CDR1 MGHDK and CDR2 SYGVNS. The CDR3 spans 14 residues. Trimming pared 5 bases from V and 8 bases from J, leaving 16 bases between. CDR3 in DNA: TGTGCCAGCAGTACGGCCGGGGGGCCCGATGAGCAGTTCTTC. It codes for CASSTAGGPDEQFF.

The chain couples TRBV11-3 to TRBJ2-1; a possible D gene is TRBD2 (5 bases). Deletions cut 1 base from V and 7 bases from J, with 14 bases between. The CDR3 spans 15 residues. CDR1 is SGHNT, CDR2 YENEEA, per germline. The CDR3 protein is CASSLGPYGVNEQFF. CDR3 DNA sequence: TGTGCCAGCAGCTTAGGGCCTTACGGGGTGAATGAGCAGTTCTTC. Based on the CDR3 plus reference TRBV11-3 and TRBJ2-1, the full variable domain is EAGVVQSPRYKIIEKKQPVAFWCNPISGHNTLYWYLQNLGQGPELLIRYENEEAVDDSQLPKDRFSAERLKGVDSTLKIQPAELGDSAVYLCASSLGPYGVNEQFFGPGTRLTVL.

The gene calls are TRBV2 and TRBJ2-1, with D uncertain. V lost 0 bases to trimming and J lost 4 bases, with 4 bases between them. This CDR3 is 13 amino acids long. Germline V gene data show CDR1 as SNHLY and CDR2 as FYNNEI. CDR3 loop: CASSEALYNEQFF. The CDR3 DNA reads TGTGCCAGCAGTGAAGCTTTATACAATGAGCAGTTCTTC. Together with reference TRBV2 and TRBJ2-1, the CDR3 gives the full variable domain: EPEVTQTPSHQVTQMGQEVILRCVPISNHLYFYWYRQILGQKVEFLVSFYNNEISEKSEIFDDQFSVERPDGSNFTLKIRSTKLEDSAMYFCASSEALYNEQFFGPGTRLTVL.

The rearrangement links TRBV7-2 to TRBJ2-7, with a possible D match to TRBD2 (5 bases). Trimming left V 4 bases short and J 1 base short, with 14 bases between. From germline, CDR1 is SGHTA and CDR2 FQGNSA. This CDR3 comprises 15 residues. CDR3 protein: CASSSTGIFSYEQYF. CDR3 bases: TGTGCCAGCAGCTCCACCGGGATTTTTTCCTACGAGCAGTACTTC.

This chain uses TRBV7-3 with TRBJ1-5, with D possibly matching TRBD1 (6 bases). There are 15 residues in the CDR3. Trimming took off 2 bases at V and 6 bases at J, with 14 bases between the two ends. Germline V CDR1 and CDR2: SGHTA, FQGTGA. CDR3 residues: CASSLWRGARQPQHF. The CDR3 DNA sequence: TGTGCCAGCAGCTTATGGCGGGGGGCCCGTCAGCCCCAGCATTTT.

The chain joins TRBV6-1 to TRBJ2-3; TRBD2 might be the D (7 bases). The V and J ends lost 1 base and 0 bases respectively, with 17 bases between them. Germline V gene lookup returns CDR1 MNHNS and CDR2 SASEGT. The CDR3 has 18 residues. The CDR3 region is CASSEVVPAGASTDTQYF. DNA of the CDR3: TGTGCCAGCAGTGAAGTAGTGCCGGCGGGGGCTAGCACAGATACGCAGTATTTT.

The chain employs TRBV5-1 and TRBJ2-1, with 12 positions matching TRBD2. Unmatched junction bases numbered 6, after V lost 0 bases and J lost 5 bases. Germline values: CDR1 SGHRS, CDR2 YFSETQ. The CDR3 loop spans 17 amino acids. The DNA for the CDR3 is TGCGCCAGCAGCTTGGCGCCGGGACTAGCGGGCAACAATGAGCAGTTCTTC. Its protein is CASSLAPGLAGNNEQFF.

The gene calls are TRBV4-1 and TRBJ1-2, with 7 positions matching TRBD1. The ends lost 2 bases at V and 2 bases at J; junction bases unmatched: 5. Germline values: CDR1 MGHRA, CDR2 YSYEKL. The CDR3 runs 15 residues. For the CDR3, the DNA is TGCGCCAGCAGCCAATCGACAGGGAGGAACTATGGCTACACCTTC. This sequence encodes CASSQSTGRNYGYTF.

The rearrangement links TRBV7-6 to TRBJ2-7; 11 nucleotides match TRBD2. CDR1 and CDR2 from the germline V gene are SGHVS and FNYEAQ. This CDR3 has 15 amino acids. With V trimmed by 5 bases and J by 9 bases, 12 bases remained unmatched. The CDR3 loop reads CASSASSGGKTGQYF. Written as DNA, the CDR3 is TGTGCCAGCAGCGCGTCTAGCGGGGGGAAAACCGGGCAGTACTTC.

This chain joins TRBV7-2 and TRBJ1-5, with TRBD1 matching over 7 bases. After removal of 4 bases from V and 9 bases from J, the junction contained 15 bases not matched to a gene. Germline assignment: CDR1 SGHTA and CDR2 FQGNSA. The CDR3 spans 16 residues. The CDR3 region has the DNA TGTGCCAGCAGCTCAGACTCTTTGACAGGGTCAGGGCCCCAGCATTTT. It translates to CASSSDSLTGSGPQHF.

The chain joins TRBV7-2 to TRBJ2-7; 8 bases match TRBD1. V trimming: 2 bases; J trimming: 3 bases; junction bases outside the gene matches: 6. From germline, CDR1 is SGHTA and CDR2 FQGNSA. The length of the CDR3 is 15 residues. CDR3 in DNA: TGTGCCAGCAGCTTAAAGACAGGGGTTTTCTACGAGCAGTACTTC. As protein: CASSLKTGVFYEQYF.

V is TRBV30 and J is TRBJ2-7; weak D call: TRBD1 (5 bases). From germline, CDR1 is GTSNPN and CDR2 SVGIG (reference sequence). This CDR3 comprises 14 residues. V was cut by 2 bases and J by 1 base, with 12 bases left in between. The CDR3 nucleotides read TGTGCCTGGAGTAAAGGGGTCGGTTCCTACGAGCAGTACTTC. It encodes CAWSKGVGSYEQYF. The variable domain in full, completed from reference TRBV30 and TRBJ2-7, reads SQTIHQWPATLVQPVGSPLSLECTVEGTSNPNLYWYRQAAGRGLQLLFYSVGIGQISSEVPQNLSASRPQDRQFILSSKKLLLSDSGFYLCAWSKGVGSYEQYFGPGTRLTVT.

The chain links TRBV2 to TRBJ1-4, with unresolved D. This CDR3 has 12 residues. Germline V gives CDR1 SNHLY, CDR2 FYNNEI. Trimming pared 8 bases from V and 7 bases from J, leaving 11 bases between. The CDR3 DNA is TGTGCCAGCCACGAGGGCGGTGAAAAACTGTTTTTT. Translating gives CASHEGGEKLFF.

The chain joins TRBV4-2 to TRBJ1-4; 8 bases line up with TRBD1. CDR1 is LGHNA, CDR2 YNFKEQ, per germline. The CDR3 runs 17 residues. Trimming removed 1 base from V and 7 bases from J; junction bases left unmatched: 11. DNA for the CDR3: TGTGCCAGCAGCCAAGGTGCACAGGGGGGGTTTAGTGAAAAACTGTTTTTT. Translated, it gives CASSQGAQGGFSEKLFF.